Below are 7 T cell receptor beta chains sequenced from a single sample in a study of regulatory T cells in long-lasting Graves disease. The time point here: newly diagnosed GD, antithyroid drugs for less than 3 months. PBMC-derived RNA was used for the TCR library. In building TCR beta libraries, iRepertoire HTBI primers were used together with Arm-PCR of CDR3 regions. MiXCR was run by TCRdb on the multiplex PCR reads, yielding one entry per CDR3 protein. The sample holds 410,000 or so distinct CDR3 sequences; approximately 15% are singletons and the top ten take 16%. These data also featured in a second study, about T cells in Graves' hyperthyroidism and ophthalmopathy.

This material consisted of peripheral blood mononuclear cells (PBMCs), taken at new diagnosis, from a patient treated with antithyroid drugs. The origin of the receptors is a woman between 25 and 40 years old with Graves disease.

This clonotype was counted many times. The gene calls are TRBV7-2 and TRBJ2-2; D perhaps matches TRBD2 (6 bases). Germline V CDR1 and CDR2: SGHTA, FQGNSA. This CDR3 is 15 amino acids long. V lost 1 base, J lost 5 bases, and 11 bases lay in between. CDR3 sequence (DNA): TGTGCCAGCAGCTTAGACGGGAGCGGTACCGGGGAGCTGTTTTTT. Amino acids: CASSLDGSGTGELFF.

This clonotype was counted a few times. The V call is TRBV24-1, the J call TRBJ2-1; D gene uncertain. The germline V and J ends were trimmed by 12 bases and 0 bases, with 5 bases remaining between them. Looked up from germline, CDR1 is KGHDR and CDR2 is SFDVKD. CDR3 length equals 11 residues. CDR3 in DNA: TGTGCCGCTGCCTCCTACAATGAGCAGTTCTTC. The encoded protein is CAAASYNEQFF.

The chain carries TRBV6-2 or TRBV6-3 and TRBJ1-1; no reliable D call. The germline V gene encodes CDR1 MNHEY and CDR2 SVGEGT. The CDR3 is 15 residues long. With 0 bases removed from V and 1 base from J, the gap between germline ends came to 9 bases. CDR3 amino acids: CASSYSIQENTEAFF. The CDR3, as DNA: TGTGCCAGCAGTTACTCGATTCAGGAGAACACTGAAGCTTTCTTT.

This clonotype occurred many times. No conserved phenylalanine or tryptophan is present at the end of the CDR3, so a read error is the likely explanation. The DNA is left out, because the CDR3 cannot be placed on it with certainty; the CDR3 is given as TCRdb lists it. J is TRBJ2-3 and V is TRBV6-2 or TRBV6-3; the table's D call of TRBD2 was not tested on the DNA. Germline V gene sequence: CDR1 MNHEY, CDR2 SVGEGT. The CDR3 is 12 residues long, ends included. CDR3 in amino acids: CASTQTSGRPTI.

The chain is built from TRBV4-1 and TRBJ1-1; a possible D gene is TRBD1 (6 bases). The CDR3 covers 16 residues. Germline V lookup: CDR1 MGHRA, CDR2 YSYEKL. The V end lost 4 bases, the J end lost 3 bases, and 18 bases lay between the germline ends. CDR3 bases: TGCGCCAGCAGCCTCAGACACAGGGCCCCGGACACTGAAGCTTTCTTT. It codes for CASSLRHRAPDTEAFF.

This clonotype was recorded many times. V and J are TRBV20-1 and TRBJ2-4, with D possibly matching TRBD2 (5 bases). This CDR3 contains 15 residues. From germline, CDR1 is DFQATT and CDR2 SNEGSKA (reference sequence). Between the trimmed V and J ends, which lost 0 bases and 0 bases, there was a span of 9 bases. In DNA, the CDR3 is TGCAGTGCTAGAGATGGGAGACTAGCCAAAAACATTCAGTACTTC. It encodes CSARDGRLAKNIQYF.

This clonotype was counted many times. The rearrangement links TRBV7-8 to TRBJ2-5, with 9 bases lining up with TRBD1. Germline V gives CDR1 SGHVS, CDR2 FQNEAQ. The CDR3 sequence is 17 residues long. The trim removed 0 bases at V and 5 bases at J, leaving 10 bases unmatched. The CDR3: CASSLAIWTGAAETQYF. CDR3 DNA: TGTGCCAGCAGCTTAGCCATCTGGACAGGGGCGGCGGAGACCCAGTACTTC.